Listed below are T cell receptor beta chains from one sample, sequenced in a study of Ad26.COV2.S vaccination and SARS-CoV-2 variants. Produced via immunoSEQ multiplex PCR; TCRdb's table is partial and in-frame only. The sample gives some 290,000 clones, approximately 86% of which show up once; more than 1.5% is in the top ten. The sequences come from peripheral blood, collected in a trial of Ad26.COV2.S vaccine versus placebo. These receptors all stem from a person between 18 and 59 years old who received the Ad26.COV2.S COVID-19 vaccine or a placebo. Both conserved end residues are part of each CDR3. A D gene is named only where the DNA matches it firmly. Size tells how often a clone was seen (once, few, many) or the class of an expanded clone, and some rows leave it out.

TRBJ1-1 . TRBV18 . TGTGCCAGCCAAATCTTCTCGGGGGTTCCTTCCACTGAAGCTTTCTTT CASQIFSGVPSTEAFF
TRBJ2-7 TRBD1 TRBV6-6 . TGTGCCAGTATTCCGGGACAGGGTGACTACGAGCAGTACTTC CASIPGQGDYEQYF
TRBJ2-5 TRBD2 TRBV5-5 . TGTGCCAGCAGCAGACTAGCGGGGATCCAAGAGACCCAGTACTTC CASSRLAGIQETQYF
TRBJ1-2 . TRBV3-1/TRBV3-2 . TGTGCCAGCAGCCAAGTTGTTAACACCAACTATGGCTACACCTTC CASSQVVNTNYGYTF
TRBJ2-3 . TRBV3-1/TRBV3-2 . TGTGCCAGCAGCCAGACCGCAGATACGCAGTATTTT CASSQTADTQYF
TRBJ1-5 . TRBV24-1 . TGTGCCACCAGTGGAGACAGTAGCAATCAGCCCCAGCATTTT CATSGDSSNQPQHF
TRBJ2-3 . TRBV2 . TGTGCCAGCAGTGAGAGGGTGGTGACAGATACGCAGTATTTT CASSERVVTDTQYF
TRBJ1-2 . TRBV2 . TGTGCCAGCAGTCGTCAGCTCAATTATGGCTACACCTTC CASSRQLNYGYTF
TRBJ2-7 . TRBV3-1/TRBV3-2 once TGTGCCAGCAGCCCAGGACTGGCAGGGGGGGACTACGAGCAGTACTTC CASSPGLAGGDYEQYF
TRBJ2-3 . TRBV18 . TGTGCCAGCTCACCACTCGGAAGGAGCACAGATACGCAGTATTTT CASSPLGRSTDTQYF
TRBJ1-5 . TRBV4-3 . TGCGCCAGCAGCCAAGAGGCTGGTGGCAATCAGCCCCAGCATTTT CASSQEAGGNQPQHF
TRBJ1-6 . TRBV6-5 . TGTGCCAGCGCTGGTGGAGGGCTTAATTCACCCCTCCACTTT CASAGGGLNSPLHF
TRBJ2-7 TRBD2 TRBV7-9 . TGTGCCAGCAGCTTAGAGTCCGGACTAGCGCGACGGGAGCAGTACTTC CASSLESGLARREQYF
TRBJ1-1 TRBD1 TRBV19 . TGTGCCAGTAGTATCGACAGGGGGCAAGCTTTCTTT CASSIDRGQAFF
TRBJ2-3 . TRBV12-3/TRBV12-4 . TGTGCCAGCAGTGGGTTCACAGATACGCAGTATTTT CASSGFTDTQYF
TRBJ2-7 . TRBV12-2 once TGTGCAAGTCGACTTAGTGGGATGGGCGTTAGCGGGGGGTTTATAGTCCCCTACGAGCAGTACTTC CASRLSGMGVSGGFIVPYEQYF
TRBJ2-2 . TRBV3-1/TRBV3-2 . TGTGCCAGCAGCCAAGCTCCCTCCAGGCGTCCTAGAACCGGGGAGCTGTTTTTT CASSQAPSRRPRTGELFF
TRBJ1-2 TRBD1 TRBV30 . TGTGCCTGGAGTCGACAGGGGGCGAACTATGGCTACACCTTC CAWSRQGANYGYTF
TRBJ2-2 . TRBV6-1 . TGTGCCAGCAGTGAAGCGGGCCGGAGCTCCGGGGAGCTGTTTTTT CASSEAGRSSGELFF
TRBJ2-2 . TRBV15 . TGTGCCACCAGCAGAGTAGCCCCTCGAGACACCGGGGAGCTGTTTTTT CATSRVAPRDTGELFF
TRBJ1-4 TRBD1 TRBV2 . TGTGCCAGCAGTTCCAGGGGGCTGACTAATGAAAAACTGTTTTTT CASSSRGLTNEKLFF
TRBJ1-1 . TRBV7-3 . TGTGCCAGCAGCTCCCCAGACAGAAACACTGAAGCTTTCTTT CASSSPDRNTEAFF
TRBJ2-3 TRBD2 TRBV25-1 once TGTGCCAGCAGTGAATGGGGGGGAGGGGCGCGAGATACGCAGTATTTT CASSEWGGGARDTQYF
TRBJ2-7 . TRBV3-1/TRBV3-2 . TGTGCCAGCAGCACCTACCCCTTACACGGGGGCTACGAGCAGTACTTC CASSTYPLHGGYEQYF
TRBJ2-1 . TRBV11-2 . TGTGCCAGCAAGACGGACAGTAACTCCTACAATGAGCAGTTCTTC CASKTDSNSYNEQFF
TRBJ1-1 TRBD1 TRBV5-1 . TGCGCCAGCAGCTTATGGACAGGGGCACCGAACACTGAAGCTTTCTTT CASSLWTGAPNTEAFF
TRBJ2-3 . TRBV18 . TGTGCCAGCTCACCACCGAGCACCGCAGATACGCAGTATTTT CASSPPSTADTQYF
TRBJ1-2 TRBD1 TRBV7-2 . TGTGCCAGCTCCTTGGACAGGAACGCCTATGGCTACACCTTC CASSLDRNAYGYTF
TRBJ1-1 . TRBV5-1 . TGCGCCAGCAATTCAGAGGGGCTGAACACTGAAGCTTTCTTT CASNSEGLNTEAFF
TRBJ1-3 . TRBV7-2 . TGTGCCAGCAGCTTTATGGCCTCTGGAAACACCATATATTTT CASSFMASGNTIYF
TRBJ2-7 TRBD1 TRBV5-1 . TGCGCCAGCAGCTTGGGGAGGACAGGGCCCTACGAGCAGTACTTC CASSLGRTGPYEQYF
TRBJ1-3 TRBD1 TRBV11-2 . TGTGCCAGCAGCTTGGGGACAGCATCTGGAAACACCATATATTTT CASSLGTASGNTIYF
TRBJ2-2 . TRBV5-1 . TGCGCCAGCAGCTTGAGGGGAGGAGGGGCCTCGAACACCGGGGAGCTGTTTTTT CASSLRGGGASNTGELFF
TRBJ2-3 TRBD2 TRBV19 . TGTGCCAGTAGTTCTAGCGGGGGGTATAGAGATACGCAGTATTTT CASSSSGGYRDTQYF
TRBJ2-5 . TRBV7-7 . TGTGCCAGCAGCTCAGGAGAGACCCAGTACTTC CASSSGETQYF
TRBJ2-6 . TRBV7-2 . TGTGCCAGCAGCCAGACACCATCTGGGGCCAACGTCCTGACTTTC CASSQTPSGANVLTF
TRBJ1-6 . TRBV4-3 . TGCGCCAGCAGCCAAGAGGGAGGCAACGGTTCACCCCTCCACTTT CASSQEGGNGSPLHF
TRBJ1-2 . TRBV7-2 . TGTGCCAGTAGCCCAGACGGGGCTAACTATGGCTACACCTTC CASSPDGANYGYTF
TRBJ2-4 . TRBV12-3/TRBV12-4 . TGTGCCAGCCACTCCCCGGGCGAAAACATTCAGTACTTC CASHSPGENIQYF
TRBJ2-7 TRBD2 TRBV15 . TGTGCCACCAGCACACGGAAGCGGGGCACAAGCTCCTACGAGCAGTACTTC CATSTRKRGTSSYEQYF
TRBJ2-1 TRBD1 TRBV6-6 once TGTGCCAGCAGCCGGGACAGGGAAGTTTACAATGAGCAGTTCTTC CASSRDREVYNEQFF
TRBJ1-5 . TRBV7-9 . TGTGCCAGCAGCTCGGACAGTACCAATCAGCCCCAGCATTTT CASSSDSTNQPQHF
TRBJ2-2 TRBD1 TRBV12-5 . TGTGCTAGTGGTAGGACAGGGAACACCGGGGAGCTGTTTTTT CASGRTGNTGELFF
TRBJ2-5 TRBD2 TRBV7-9 . TGTGCCAGCAGCTTCCTTATAGCGGGGGGGTCCCAAGAGACCCAGTACTTC CASSFLIAGGSQETQYF
TRBJ2-7 . TRBV6-2/TRBV6-3 . TGTGCCAGCAGCCTGAGCTCCTACGAGCAGTACTTC CASSLSSYEQYF
TRBJ1-1 . TRBV3-1/TRBV3-2 . TGTGCCAGCAGCCAGGGGAAAGGCACTGAAGCTTTCTTT CASSQGKGTEAFF
TRBJ2-2 . TRBV6-2/TRBV6-3 . TGTGCCAGCAGTCCAGGGTCCACCGGGGAGCTGTTTTTT CASSPGSTGELFF
TRBJ1-4 . TRBV7-2 . TGTGCCAGCAGCTTGGGGAGAGAAAAACTGTTTTTT CASSLGREKLFF
TRBJ1-2 TRBD1 TRBV30 few TGTGCCTGGGCCGGGACAGCTTCCTCGAACTATGGCTACACCTTC CAWAGTASSNYGYTF